The entry below gives a single T cell receptor beta chain sequence along with its context. The antigen remains undetermined. This entry is derived from a study of cytomegalovirus exposure and HLA in healthy donors. Whole-study results and caveats: Across HLA loci, a later analysis found differing TCR association rates, with DRB1 most and HLA-C fewest. Solely CMV serostatus was available to characterize immune exposure. Most of the TCR beta V segments (in an earlier analysis) were productive either about 87% or about 30% of the time.

CDR3 length: 15 residues. J gave up 4 bases and V 0 bases, and 5 bases lay outside the gene matches. Germline CDR1 is SGHTA and CDR2 is FQGNSA. The primer mix had 60 Vbeta and 13 Jbeta primers. TCRdb's copy holds only in-frame clones and misses some; the assay was immunoSEQ multiplex PCR. The data hold approximately 210,000 clones, with about four fifths observed a single time. Sequencing was carried out using PBMCs. This chain uses TRBV7-2 with TRBJ1-2; 7 nucleotides agree with TRBD1. The sequence was collected from a man aged 18 to 30 in good health and CMV-seronegative. This CDR3 is CASSLAHWTGYGYTF. The CDR3 nucleotides read TGTGCCAGCAGCTTAGCCCACTGGACAGGCTATGGCTACACCTTC. The whole variable domain, filled in from reference TRBV7-2 and TRBJ1-2, reads GAGVSQSPSNKVTEKGKDVELRCDPISGHTALYWYRQSLGQGLEFLIYFQGNSAPDKSGLPSDRFSAERTGGSVSTLTIQRTQQEDSAVYLCASSLAHWTGYGYTFGSGTRLTVV.